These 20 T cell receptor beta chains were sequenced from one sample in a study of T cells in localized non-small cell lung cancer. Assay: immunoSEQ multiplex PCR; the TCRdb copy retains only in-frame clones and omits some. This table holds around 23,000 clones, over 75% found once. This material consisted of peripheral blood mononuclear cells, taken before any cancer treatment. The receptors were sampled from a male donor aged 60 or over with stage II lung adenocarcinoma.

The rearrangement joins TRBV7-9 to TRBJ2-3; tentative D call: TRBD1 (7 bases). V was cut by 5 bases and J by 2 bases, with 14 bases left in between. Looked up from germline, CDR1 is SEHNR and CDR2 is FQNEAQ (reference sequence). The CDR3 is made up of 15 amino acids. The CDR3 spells CASSGAGQLTDTQYF. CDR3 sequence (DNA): TGTGCCAGCAGCGGCGCGGGACAGCTCACAGATACGCAGTATTTT. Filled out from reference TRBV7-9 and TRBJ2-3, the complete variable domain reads DTGVSQNPRHKITKRGQNVTFRCDPISEHNRLYWYRQTLGQGPEFLTYFQNEAQLEKSRLLSDRFSAERPKGSFSTLEIQRTEQGDSAMYLCASSGAGQLTDTQYFGPGTRLTVL.

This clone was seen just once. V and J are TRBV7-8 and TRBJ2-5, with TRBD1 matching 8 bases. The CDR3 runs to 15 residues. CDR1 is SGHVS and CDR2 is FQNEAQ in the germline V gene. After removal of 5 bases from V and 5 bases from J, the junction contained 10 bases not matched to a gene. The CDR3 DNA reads TGTGCCAGCAGCCCAGGGGGCCCCAGAGCCGAGACCCAGTACTTC. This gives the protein CASSPGGPRAETQYF.

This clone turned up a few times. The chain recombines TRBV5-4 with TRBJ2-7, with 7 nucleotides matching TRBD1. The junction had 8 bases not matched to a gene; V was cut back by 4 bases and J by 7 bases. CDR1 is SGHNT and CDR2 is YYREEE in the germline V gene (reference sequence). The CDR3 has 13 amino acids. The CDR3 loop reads CASSLQGSGEQYF. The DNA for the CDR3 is TGTGCCAGCAGCCTACAGGGGTCCGGTGAGCAGTACTTC. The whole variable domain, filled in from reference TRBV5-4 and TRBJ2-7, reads ETGVTQSPTHLIKTRGQQVTLRCSSQSGHNTVSWYQQALGQGPQFIFQYYREEENGRGNFPPRFSGLQFPNYSSELNVNALELDDSALYLCASSLQGSGEQYFGPGTRLTVT.

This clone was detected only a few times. In DNA, the CDR3 is TGTGCCAGCTCACACAAGATCGAAGCTTTCTTT. The encoded protein is CASSHKIEAFF. V gene TRBV18 combines with J gene TRBJ1-1, with D uncertain. CDR3 length: 11 residues. V was cut by 4 bases and J by 8 bases, with 8 bases left in between. Germline CDR1 KGHSH, CDR2 LQKENI.

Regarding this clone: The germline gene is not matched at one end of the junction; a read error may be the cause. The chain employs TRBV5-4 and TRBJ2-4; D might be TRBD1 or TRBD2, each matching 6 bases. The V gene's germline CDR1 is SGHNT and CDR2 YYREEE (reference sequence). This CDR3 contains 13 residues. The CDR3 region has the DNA TGTGCCAGCAGCCTCCCTACCGGGGGCATTCAGTGCTTC. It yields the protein CASSLPTGGIQCF.

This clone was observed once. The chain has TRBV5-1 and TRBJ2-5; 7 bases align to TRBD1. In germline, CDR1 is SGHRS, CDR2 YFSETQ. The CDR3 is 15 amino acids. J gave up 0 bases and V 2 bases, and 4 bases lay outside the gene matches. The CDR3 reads CASSLGTVYQETQYF. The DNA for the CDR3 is TGCGCCAGCAGCTTAGGGACAGTGTACCAAGAGACCCAGTACTTC. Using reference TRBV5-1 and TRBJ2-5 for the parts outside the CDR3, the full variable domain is KAGVTQTPRYLIKTRGQQVTLSCSPISGHRSVSWYQQTPGQGLQFLFEYFSETQRNKGNFPGRFSGRQFSNSRSEMNVSTLELGDSALYLCASSLGTVYQETQYFGPGTRLLVL.

The CDR3 sequence is CASSGPRKGVPLREAFF. CDR3 coding DNA: TGTGCCAGCTCCGGGCCCCGCAAAGGAGTACCATTACGTGAAGCTTTCTTT. The rearrangement links TRBV7-8 to TRBJ1-1; D unresolved. This CDR3 contains 17 residues. V lost 8 bases and J lost 7, with 29 bases in between. From germline, CDR1 is SGHVS and CDR2 FQNEAQ.

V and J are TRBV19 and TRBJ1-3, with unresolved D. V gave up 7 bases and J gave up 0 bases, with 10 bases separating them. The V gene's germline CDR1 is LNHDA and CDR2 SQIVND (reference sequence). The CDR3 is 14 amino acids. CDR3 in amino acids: CASNAGSSGNTIYF. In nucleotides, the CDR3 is TGTGCCAGTAATGCGGGGTCCTCTGGAAACACCATATATTTT.

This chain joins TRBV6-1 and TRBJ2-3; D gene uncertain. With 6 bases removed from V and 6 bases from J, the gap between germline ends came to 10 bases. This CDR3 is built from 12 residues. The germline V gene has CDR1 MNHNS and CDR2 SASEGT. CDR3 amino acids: CASSLFRDTQYF. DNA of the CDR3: TGTGCCAGCAGCCTATTTCGGGATACGCAGTATTTT.

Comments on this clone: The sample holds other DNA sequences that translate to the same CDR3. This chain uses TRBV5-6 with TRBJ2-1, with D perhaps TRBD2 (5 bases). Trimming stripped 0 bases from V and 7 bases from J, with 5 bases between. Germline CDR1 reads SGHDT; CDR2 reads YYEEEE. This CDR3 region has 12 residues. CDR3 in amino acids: CASSLGGNEQFF. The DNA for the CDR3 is TGTGCCAGCAGCTTGGGCGGGAATGAGCAGTTCTTC.

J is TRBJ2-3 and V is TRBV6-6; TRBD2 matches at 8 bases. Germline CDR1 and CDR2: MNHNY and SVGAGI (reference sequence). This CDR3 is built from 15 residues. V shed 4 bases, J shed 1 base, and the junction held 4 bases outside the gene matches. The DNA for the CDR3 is TGTGCCAGCAGTTTTGCGGGAGGCGGCACAGATACGCAGTATTTT. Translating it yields CASSFAGGGTDTQYF.

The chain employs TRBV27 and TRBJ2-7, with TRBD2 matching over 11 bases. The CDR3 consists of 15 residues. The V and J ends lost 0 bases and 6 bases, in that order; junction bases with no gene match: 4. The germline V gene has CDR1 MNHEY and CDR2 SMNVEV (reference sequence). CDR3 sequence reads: CASSLSTSGIGEQYF. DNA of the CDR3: TGTGCCAGCAGTTTATCGACTAGCGGGATAGGCGAGCAGTACTTC.

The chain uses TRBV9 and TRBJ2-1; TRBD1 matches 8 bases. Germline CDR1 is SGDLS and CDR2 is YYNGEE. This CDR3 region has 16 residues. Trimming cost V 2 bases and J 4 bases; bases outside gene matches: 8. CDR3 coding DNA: TGTGCCAGCAGCGTCGCAGGGGGCAGGTGGTACAATGAGCAGTTCTTC. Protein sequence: CASSVAGGRWYNEQFF.

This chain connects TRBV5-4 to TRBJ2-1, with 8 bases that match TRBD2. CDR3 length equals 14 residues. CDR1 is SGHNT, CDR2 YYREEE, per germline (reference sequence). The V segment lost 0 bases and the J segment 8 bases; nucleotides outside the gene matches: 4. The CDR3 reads CASSLAGGRDEQFF. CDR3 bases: TGTGCCAGCAGCTTGGCGGGAGGGAGGGATGAGCAGTTCTTC. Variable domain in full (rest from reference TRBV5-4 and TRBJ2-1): ETGVTQSPTHLIKTRGQQVTLRCSSQSGHNTVSWYQQALGQGPQFIFQYYREEENGRGNFPPRFSGLQFPNYSSELNVNALELDDSALYLCASSLAGGRDEQFFGPGTRLTVL.

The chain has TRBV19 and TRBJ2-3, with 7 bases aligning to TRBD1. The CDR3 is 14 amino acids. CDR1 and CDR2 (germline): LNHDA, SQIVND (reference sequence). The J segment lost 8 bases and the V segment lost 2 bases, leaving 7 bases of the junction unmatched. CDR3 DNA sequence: TGTGCCAGTAGTATAAGACAGGGAATCGGTACGCAGTATTTT. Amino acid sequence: CASSIRQGIGTQYF. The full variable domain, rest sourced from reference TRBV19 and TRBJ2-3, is DGGITQSPKYLFRKEGQNVTLSCEQNLNHDAMYWYRQDPGQGLRLIYYSQIVNDFQKGDIAEGYSVSREKKESFPLTVTSAQKNPTAFYLCASSIRQGIGTQYFGPGTRLTVL.

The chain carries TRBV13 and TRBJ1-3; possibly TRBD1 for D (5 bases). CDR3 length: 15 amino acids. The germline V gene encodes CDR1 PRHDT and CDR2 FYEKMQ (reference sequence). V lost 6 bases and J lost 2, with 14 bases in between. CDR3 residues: CASSEGWGAGNTIYF. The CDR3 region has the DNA TGTGCCAGCAGTGAGGGTTGGGGCGCTGGAAACACCATATATTTT.

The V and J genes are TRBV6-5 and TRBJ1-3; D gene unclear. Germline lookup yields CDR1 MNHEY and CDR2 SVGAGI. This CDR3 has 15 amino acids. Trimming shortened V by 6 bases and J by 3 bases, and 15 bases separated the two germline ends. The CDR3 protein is CASRSDGRIGNTIYF. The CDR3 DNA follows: TGTGCCAGCAGATCCGACGGGCGTATTGGAAACACCATATATTTT.

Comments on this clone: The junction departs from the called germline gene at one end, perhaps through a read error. As DNA, the CDR3 is TGTGCCAGCAGCCTAGCAAACAATGAGCAGTTCTTC. Residues: CASSLANNEQFF. The chain employs TRBV7-9 and TRBJ2-1; D is possibly TRBD2 (5 bases). This CDR3 contains 12 residues. In germline, CDR1 is SEHNR, CDR2 FQNEAQ (reference sequence).

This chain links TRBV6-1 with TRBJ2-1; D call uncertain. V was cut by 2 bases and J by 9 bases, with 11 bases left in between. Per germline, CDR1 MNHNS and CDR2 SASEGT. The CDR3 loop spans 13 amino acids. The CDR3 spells CASSESTVGEQFF. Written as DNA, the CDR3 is TGTGCCAGCAGTGAATCTACAGTTGGTGAGCAGTTCTTC.

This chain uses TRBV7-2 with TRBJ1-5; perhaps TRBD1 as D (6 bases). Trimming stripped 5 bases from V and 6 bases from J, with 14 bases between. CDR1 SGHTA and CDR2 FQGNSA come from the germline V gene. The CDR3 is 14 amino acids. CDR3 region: CASSPGGGPQPQHF. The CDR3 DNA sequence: TGTGCCAGCAGCCCCGGCGGGGGGCCTCAGCCCCAGCATTTT.